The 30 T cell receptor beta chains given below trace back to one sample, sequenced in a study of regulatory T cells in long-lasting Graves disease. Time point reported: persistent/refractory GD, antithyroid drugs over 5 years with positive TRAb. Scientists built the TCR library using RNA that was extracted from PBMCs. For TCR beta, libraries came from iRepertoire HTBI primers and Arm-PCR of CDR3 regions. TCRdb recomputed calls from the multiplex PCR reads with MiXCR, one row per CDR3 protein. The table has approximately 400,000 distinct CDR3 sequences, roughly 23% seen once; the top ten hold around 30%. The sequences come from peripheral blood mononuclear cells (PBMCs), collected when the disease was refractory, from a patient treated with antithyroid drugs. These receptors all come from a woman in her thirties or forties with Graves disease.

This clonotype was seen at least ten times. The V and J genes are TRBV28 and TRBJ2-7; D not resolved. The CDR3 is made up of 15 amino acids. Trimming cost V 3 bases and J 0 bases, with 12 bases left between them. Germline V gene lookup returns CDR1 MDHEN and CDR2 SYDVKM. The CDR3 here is CASSFRLRSSYEQYF. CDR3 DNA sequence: TGTGCCAGCAGTTTCAGATTGCGGAGCTCCTACGAGCAGTACTTC.

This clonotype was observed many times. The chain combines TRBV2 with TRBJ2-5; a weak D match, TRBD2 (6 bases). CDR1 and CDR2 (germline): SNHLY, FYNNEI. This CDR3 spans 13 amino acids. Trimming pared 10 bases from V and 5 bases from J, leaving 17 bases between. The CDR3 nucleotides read TGTGCCATTCTCGATCCAGGGAGGGAGACCCAGTACTTC. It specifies CAILDPGRETQYF.

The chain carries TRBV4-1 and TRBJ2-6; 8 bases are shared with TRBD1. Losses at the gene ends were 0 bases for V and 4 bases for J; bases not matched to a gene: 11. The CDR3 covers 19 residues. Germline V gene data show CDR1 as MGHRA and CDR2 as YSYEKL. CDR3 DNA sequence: TGCGCCAGCAGCCAAGATCTCGGCCAGGGGGCAATGGGGGCCAACGTCCTGACTTTC. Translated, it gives CASSQDLGQGAMGANVLTF.

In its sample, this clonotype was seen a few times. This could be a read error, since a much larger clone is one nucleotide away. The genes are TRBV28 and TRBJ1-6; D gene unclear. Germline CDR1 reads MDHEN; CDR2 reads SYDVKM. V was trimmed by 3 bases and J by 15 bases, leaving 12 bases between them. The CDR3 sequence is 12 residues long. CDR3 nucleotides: TGTGCCAGCAGTTTCCTCGGCGAAGACCTCCACTTT. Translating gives CASSFLGEDLHF.

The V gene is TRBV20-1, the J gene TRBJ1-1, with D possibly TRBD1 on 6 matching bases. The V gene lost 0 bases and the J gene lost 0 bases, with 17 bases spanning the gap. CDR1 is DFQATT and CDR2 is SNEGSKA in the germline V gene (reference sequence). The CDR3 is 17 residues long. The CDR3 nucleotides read TGCAGTGCTAGAGATACAGGGAGGTATGGTATGAACACTGAAGCTTTCTTT. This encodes CSARDTGRYGMNTEAFF.

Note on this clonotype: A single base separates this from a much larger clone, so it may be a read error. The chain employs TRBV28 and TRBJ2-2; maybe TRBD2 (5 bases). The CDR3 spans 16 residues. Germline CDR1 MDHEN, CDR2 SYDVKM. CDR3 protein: CASSLGVVYLTGELSF. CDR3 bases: TGTGCCAGCAGTTTAGGGGTTGTCTATCTCACCGGGGAGCTGTCTTTT. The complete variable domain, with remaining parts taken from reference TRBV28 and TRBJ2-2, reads DVKVTQSSRYLVKRTGEKVFLECVQDMDHENMFWYRQDPGLGLRLIYFSYDVKMKEKGDIPEGYSVSREKKERFSLILESASTNQTSMYLCASSLGVVYLTGELSFGEGSRLTVL.

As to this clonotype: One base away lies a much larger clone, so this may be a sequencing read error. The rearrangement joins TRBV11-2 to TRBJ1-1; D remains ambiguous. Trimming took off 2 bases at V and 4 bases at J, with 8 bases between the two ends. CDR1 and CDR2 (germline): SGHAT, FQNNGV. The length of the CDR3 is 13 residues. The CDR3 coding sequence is TGTGCCAGCAGCTTACTGACGAGCACTGAAGCTTTCTTT. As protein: CASSLLTSTEAFF.

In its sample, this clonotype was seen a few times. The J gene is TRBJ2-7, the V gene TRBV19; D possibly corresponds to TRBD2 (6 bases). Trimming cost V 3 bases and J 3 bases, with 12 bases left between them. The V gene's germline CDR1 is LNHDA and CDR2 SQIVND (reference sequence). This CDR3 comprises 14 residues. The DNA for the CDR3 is TGTGCCAGTAGTATGCGGGGCGCCGTCTACGAGCAGTACTTC. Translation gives CASSMRGAVYEQYF.

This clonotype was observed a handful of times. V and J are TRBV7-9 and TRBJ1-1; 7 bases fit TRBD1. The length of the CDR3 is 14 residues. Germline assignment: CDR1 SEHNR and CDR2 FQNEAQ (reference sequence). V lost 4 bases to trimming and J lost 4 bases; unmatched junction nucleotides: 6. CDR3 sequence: CASSSTGLGTEAFF. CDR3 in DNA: TGTGCCAGCAGCTCGACAGGGCTGGGCACTGAAGCTTTCTTT.

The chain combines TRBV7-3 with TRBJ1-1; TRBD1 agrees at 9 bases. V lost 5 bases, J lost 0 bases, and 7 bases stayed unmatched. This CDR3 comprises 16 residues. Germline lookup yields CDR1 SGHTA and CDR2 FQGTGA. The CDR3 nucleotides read TGTGCCAGCAGCCCGGACAGGGGTAGTATGAACACTGAAGCTTTCTTT. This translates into CASSPDRGSMNTEAFF. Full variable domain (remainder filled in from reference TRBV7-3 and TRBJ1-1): GAGVSQTPSNKVTEKGKYVELRCDPISGHTALYWYRQSLGQGPEFLIYFQGTGAADDSGLPNDRFFAVRPEGSVSTLKIQRTERGDSAVYLCASSPDRGSMNTEAFFGQGTRLTVV.

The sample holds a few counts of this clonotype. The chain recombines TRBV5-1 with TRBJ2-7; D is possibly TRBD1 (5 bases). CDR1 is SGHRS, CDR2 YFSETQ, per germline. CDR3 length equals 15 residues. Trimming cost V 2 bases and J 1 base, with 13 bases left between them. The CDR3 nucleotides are TGCGCCAGCAGCTTTGGAGCAGGGTCTTCCTACGAGCAGTACTTC. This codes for CASSFGAGSSYEQYF.

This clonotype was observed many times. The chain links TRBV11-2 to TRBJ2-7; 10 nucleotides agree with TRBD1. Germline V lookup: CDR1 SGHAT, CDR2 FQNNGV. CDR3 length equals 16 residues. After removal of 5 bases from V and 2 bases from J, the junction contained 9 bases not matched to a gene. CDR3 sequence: CASSAEVGQGTYEQYF. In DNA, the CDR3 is TGTGCCAGCAGCGCTGAAGTGGGACAGGGGACCTACGAGCAGTACTTC.

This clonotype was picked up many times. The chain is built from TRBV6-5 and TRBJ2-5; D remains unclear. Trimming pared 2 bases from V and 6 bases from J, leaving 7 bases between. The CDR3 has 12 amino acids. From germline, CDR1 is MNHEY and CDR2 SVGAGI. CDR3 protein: CASSYPPQTQYF. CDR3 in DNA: TGTGCCAGCAGTTACCCCCCTCAGACCCAGTACTTC.

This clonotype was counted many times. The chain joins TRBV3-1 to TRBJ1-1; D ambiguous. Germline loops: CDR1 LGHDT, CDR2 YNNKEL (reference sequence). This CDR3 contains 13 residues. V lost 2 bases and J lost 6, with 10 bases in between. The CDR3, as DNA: TGTGCCAGCAGCCAAACACAGCTTTCTGAAGCTTTCTTT. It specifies CASSQTQLSEAFF.

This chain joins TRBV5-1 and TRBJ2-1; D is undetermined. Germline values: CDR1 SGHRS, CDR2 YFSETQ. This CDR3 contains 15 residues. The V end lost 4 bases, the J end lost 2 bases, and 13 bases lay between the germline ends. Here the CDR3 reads CASSPTLLTYNEQFF. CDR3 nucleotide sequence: TGCGCCAGCAGCCCCACACTTCTAACCTACAATGAGCAGTTCTTC.

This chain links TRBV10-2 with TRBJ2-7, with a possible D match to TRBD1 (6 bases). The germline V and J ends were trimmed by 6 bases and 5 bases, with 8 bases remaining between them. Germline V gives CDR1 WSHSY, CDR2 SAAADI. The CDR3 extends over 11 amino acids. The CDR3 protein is CASRQGNEQYF. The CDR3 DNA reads TGCGCCAGCAGACAGGGCAACGAGCAGTACTTC.

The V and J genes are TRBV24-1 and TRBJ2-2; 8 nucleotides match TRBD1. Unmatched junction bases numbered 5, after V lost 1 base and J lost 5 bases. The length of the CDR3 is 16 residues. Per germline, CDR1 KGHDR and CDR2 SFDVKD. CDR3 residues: CATSDLGRGRTGELFF. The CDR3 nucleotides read TGTGCCACCAGTGATTTAGGCAGGGGGCGTACCGGGGAGCTGTTTTTT.

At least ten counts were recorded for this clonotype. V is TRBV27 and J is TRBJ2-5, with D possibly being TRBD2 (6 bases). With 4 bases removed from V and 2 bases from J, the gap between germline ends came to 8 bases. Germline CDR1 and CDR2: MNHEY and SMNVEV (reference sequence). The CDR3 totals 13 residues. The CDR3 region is CASSWRDQETQYF. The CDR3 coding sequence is TGTGCCAGCAGTTGGCGGGATCAAGAGACCCAGTACTTC.

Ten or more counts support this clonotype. For the CDR3, the DNA is TGTGCCAGCAGGGGGACAGGGGGCCACTATGGCTACACCTTC. Its protein product is CASRGTGGHYGYTF. The chain is built from TRBV12-3 or TRBV12-4 and TRBJ1-2; 12 nucleotides align to TRBD1. The CDR3 runs to 14 residues. Trimming removed 6 bases from V and 3 bases from J; junction bases left unmatched: 2.

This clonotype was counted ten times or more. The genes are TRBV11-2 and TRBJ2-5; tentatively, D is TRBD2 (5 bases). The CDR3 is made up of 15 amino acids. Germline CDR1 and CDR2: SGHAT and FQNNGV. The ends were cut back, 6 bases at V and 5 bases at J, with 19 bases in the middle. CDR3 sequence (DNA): TGTGCCAGCAGACTTGGACTGGGATTTTGGGAGACCCAGTACTTC. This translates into CASRLGLGFWETQYF.

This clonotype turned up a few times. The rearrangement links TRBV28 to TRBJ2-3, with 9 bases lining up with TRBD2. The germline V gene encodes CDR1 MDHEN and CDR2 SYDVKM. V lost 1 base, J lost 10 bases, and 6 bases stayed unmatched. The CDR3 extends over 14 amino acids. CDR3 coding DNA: TGTGCCAGCAGTTTATTAGCGGGAGTTAACGCGCAGTATTTT. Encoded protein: CASSLLAGVNAQYF.

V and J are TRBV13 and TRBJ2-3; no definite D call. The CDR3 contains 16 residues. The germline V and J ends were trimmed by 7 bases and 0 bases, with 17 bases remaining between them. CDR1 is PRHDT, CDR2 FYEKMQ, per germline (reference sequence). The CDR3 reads CASKSLGGASTDTQYF. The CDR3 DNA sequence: TGTGCCAGCAAGTCCTTAGGCGGAGCGAGCACAGATACGCAGTATTTT.

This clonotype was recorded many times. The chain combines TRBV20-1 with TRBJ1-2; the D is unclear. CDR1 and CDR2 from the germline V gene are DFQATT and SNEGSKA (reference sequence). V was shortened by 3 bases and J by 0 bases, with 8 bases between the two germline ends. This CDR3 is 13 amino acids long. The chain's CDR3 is CSASGWPNYGYTF. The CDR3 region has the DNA TGCAGTGCTAGCGGCTGGCCTAACTATGGCTACACCTTC.

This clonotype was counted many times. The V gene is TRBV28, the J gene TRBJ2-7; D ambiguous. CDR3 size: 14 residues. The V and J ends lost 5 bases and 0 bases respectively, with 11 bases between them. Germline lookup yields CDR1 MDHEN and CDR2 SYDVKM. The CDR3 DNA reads TGTGCCAGCAGTACCGACTGGAGCTCCTACGAGCAGTACTTC. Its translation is CASSTDWSSYEQYF. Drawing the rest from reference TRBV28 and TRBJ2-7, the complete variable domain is DVKVTQSSRYLVKRTGEKVFLECVQDMDHENMFWYRQDPGLGLRLIYFSYDVKMKEKGDIPEGYSVSREKKERFSLILESASTNQTSMYLCASSTDWSSYEQYFGPGTRLTVT.

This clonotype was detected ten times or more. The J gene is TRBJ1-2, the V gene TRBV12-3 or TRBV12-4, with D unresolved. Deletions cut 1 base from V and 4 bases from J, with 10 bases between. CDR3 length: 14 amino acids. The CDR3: CASSLGAASYGYTF. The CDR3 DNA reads TGTGCCAGCAGTTTAGGGGCAGCGAGCTATGGCTACACCTTC.

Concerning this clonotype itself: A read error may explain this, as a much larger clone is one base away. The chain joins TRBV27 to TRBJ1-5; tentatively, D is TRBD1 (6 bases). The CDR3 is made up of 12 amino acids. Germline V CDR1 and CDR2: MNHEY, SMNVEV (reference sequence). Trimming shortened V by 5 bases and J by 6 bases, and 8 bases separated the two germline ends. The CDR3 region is CASSARGQPQHF. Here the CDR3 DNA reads TGTGCCAGCAGTGCCAGGGGTCAGCCCCAGCATTTT.

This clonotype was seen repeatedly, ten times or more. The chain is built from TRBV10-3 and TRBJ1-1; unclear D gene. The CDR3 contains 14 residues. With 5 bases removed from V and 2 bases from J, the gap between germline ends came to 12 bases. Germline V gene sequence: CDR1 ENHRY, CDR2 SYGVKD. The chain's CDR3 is CAISTEDRNTEAFF. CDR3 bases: TGTGCCATCAGTACCGAGGACCGCAACACTGAAGCTTTCTTT.

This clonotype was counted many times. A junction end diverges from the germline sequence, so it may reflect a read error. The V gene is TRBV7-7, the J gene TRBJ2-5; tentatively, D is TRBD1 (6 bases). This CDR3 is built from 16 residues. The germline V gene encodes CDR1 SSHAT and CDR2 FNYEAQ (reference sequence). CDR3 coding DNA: TGTGCTAGCAGCTTAGGGGGAGCGCCAACACAAGAGACCCAGTACTTC. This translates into CASSLGGAPTQETQYF.

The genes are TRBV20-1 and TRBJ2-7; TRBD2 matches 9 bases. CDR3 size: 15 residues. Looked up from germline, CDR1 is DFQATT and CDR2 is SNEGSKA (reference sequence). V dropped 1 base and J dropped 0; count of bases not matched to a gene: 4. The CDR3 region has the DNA TGCAGTGCTAGAGGACCGACTAGCGGCTCCTACGAGCAGTACTTC. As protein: CSARGPTSGSYEQYF.

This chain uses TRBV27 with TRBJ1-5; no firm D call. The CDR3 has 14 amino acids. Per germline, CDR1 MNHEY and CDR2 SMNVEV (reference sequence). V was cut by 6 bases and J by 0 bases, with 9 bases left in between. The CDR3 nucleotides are TGTGCCAGCAGGCATATTGGTAGCAATCAGCCCCAGCATTTT. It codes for CASRHIGSNQPQHF.